Presented here are 11 T cell receptor delta chains from one specimen sequenced in a study of gamma-delta T cells after stem cell transplantation. TCRdb redid clone calling on the RT-PCR reads using CATT. The sample consists of thousands of delta-chain clones, more than 15% of them appearing once. The sequencing sample was made of gamma-delta T cells. Receptors were obtained from a human donor. It is not recorded whose cells these are; they may come from a transplant donor. This table probably holds off-target reads from a library built for another chain.

The chain has TRDV2 and TRDJ1, with TRDD3 identical over 10 bases. Trimming cost V 0 bases and J 3 bases; bases outside gene matches: 9. CDR1 GEAIGNYY and CDR2 EKD come from the germline V gene. CDR3 size: 17 residues. CDR3 protein: CACDTVGTGGWADKLIF. In DNA form, the CDR3 reads TGTGCCTGTGACACCGTCGGTACTGGGGGATGGGCCGATAAACTCATCTTT.

This clone was observed a few times. The junction departs from germline at one end; a sequencing error may be responsible. V is TRDV2 and J is TRDJ1; D unresolved. The germline V gene has CDR1 GEAIGNYY and CDR2 EKD. The CDR3 contains 14 residues. In DNA, the CDR3 is TGTGCCCGTGACCCGATCGGATACACCGATAAACTCATCTTT. Translated, it gives CARDPIGYTDKLIF.

For the CDR3, the DNA is TGTGCCTGTGACACCGTCTCTATGGGGGCCAAGTTCACCGATAAACTCATCTTT. The encoded protein is CACDTVSMGAKFTDKLIF. The genes are TRDV2 and TRDJ1; D might be TRDD3 (6 bases). Germline CDR1 reads GEAIGNYY; CDR2 reads EKD. The CDR3 is 18 amino acids. With 0 bases removed from V and 1 base from J, the gap between germline ends came to 20 bases.

This rearrangement joins TRDV2 to TRDJ1; the match to TRDD3 covers 9 bases. Germline CDR1 reads GEAIGNYY; CDR2 reads EKD. Trimming removed 1 base from V and 4 bases from J; junction bases left unmatched: 6. The CDR3 totals 15 residues. The CDR3, as DNA: TGTGCCTGTGACACGATTACTGGGGGAGACGATAAACTCATCTTT. It translates to CACDTITGGDDKLIF.

This sequence joins TRDV2 and TRDJ1; D uncertain. The V gene lost 0 bases and the J gene lost 1 base, with 8 bases spanning the gap. Germline-derived CDR1 and CDR2 are GEAIGNYY and EKD. The CDR3 contains 14 residues. The DNA of the CDR3 is TGTGCCTGTGACACCGGCCGGGGCACCGATAAACTCATCTTT. This encodes CACDTGRGTDKLIF.

V usage is TRDV2 and J usage is TRDJ1; possible D gene TRDD3, 5 bases. The V gene lost 4 bases and the J gene lost 2 bases, with 13 bases spanning the gap. Germline values: CDR1 GEAIGNYY, CDR2 EKD. This CDR3 is built from 14 residues. The CDR3 DNA sequence: TGTGCCTGTGATAAGTGGGGCCATACCGATAAACTCATCTTT. As protein: CACDKWGHTDKLIF.

There are a few counts of this clone. J is TRDJ1 and V is TRDV2, with TRDD3 identical over 7 bases. Per the germline V gene, CDR1 is GEAIGNYY and CDR2 is EKD. Unmatched junction bases numbered 3, after V lost 3 bases and J lost 0 bases. This CDR3 has 14 residues. The CDR3 here is CACDSLGNTDKLIF. CDR3 nucleotide sequence: TGTGCCTGTGACTCACTGGGGAACACCGATAAACTCATCTTT.

CDR3 nucleotide sequence: TGTGCCTGTGACACCCTTGGTGGGGGATCCGACTCGCAAAATAAACTCATCTTT. Its protein is CACDTLGGGSDSQNKLIF. This chain connects TRDV2 to TRDJ1; 8 bases are a match to TRDD3. The length of the CDR3 is 18 residues. V lost 0 bases, J lost 6 bases, and 17 bases stayed unmatched. CDR1 and CDR2 (germline): GEAIGNYY, EKD.

The V gene is TRDV2, the J gene TRDJ1; TRDD3 matches at 11 bases. J lost 0 bases, V lost 0 bases, and 20 bases had no gene match. In germline, CDR1 is GEAIGNYY, CDR2 EKD. The CDR3 consists of 22 residues. The CDR3 bases are TGTGCCTGTGACACCGTGGTCCTACCTATGGGGGATACGTCGGGCAACACCGATAAACTCATCTTT. Translation: CACDTVVLPMGDTSGNTDKLIF.

This clone rates as large. The J gene is TRDJ1, the V gene TRDV2, with D maybe TRDD3 (6 bases). The CDR3 loop spans 19 amino acids. Trimming removed 0 bases from V and 0 bases from J, with 22 bases in between. CDR1 and CDR2 from the germline V gene are GEAIGNYY and EKD. In nucleotides, the CDR3 is TGTGCCTGTGACACCGTTCCTCCGGGGGGACCCGCGTACACCGATAAACTCATCTTT. Its translation: CACDTVPPGGPAYTDKLIF.

Here the CDR3 DNA reads TGTGCCTGTGACGCCTTGTTGGGGGATACCCTGTTGTACACCGATAAACTCATCTTT. Residues: CACDALLGDTLLYTDKLIF. The V call is TRDV2, the J call TRDJ1; 10 positions agree with TRDD3. The trim removed 3 bases at V and 0 bases at J, leaving 15 bases unmatched. Germline V gives CDR1 GEAIGNYY, CDR2 EKD. The CDR3 has 19 amino acids.